Sequencing of this TCR beta chain was carried out in a study of cytomegalovirus exposure and HLA in healthy donors. Study conclusions and caveats: TCR beta sequences reportedly predicted most subjects' HLA-A and HLA-B alleles accurately. The CMV antigen specificity of a few CMV-associated chains was confirmed through in vitro analysis. Later analysis associated a missense DCLRE1C variant with TCR beta V- and J-gene trimming.

The PCR contained 60 Vbeta and 13 Jbeta primers. The protocol was immunoSEQ multiplex PCR, while the TCRdb copy is restricted to in-frame clones and leaves out a portion. The sample lists over 75,000 clones, approximately 84% occurring once. In the case of this clone: Its antigen is as yet unknown.

Germline-derived CDR1 and CDR2 are SEHNR and FQNEAQ (reference sequence). V lost 7 bases and J 0 bases, leaving 12 bases between the germline ends. This CDR3 comprises 14 residues. This receptor was taken from a young woman in good health and CMV-seropositive. The sequenced sample consisted of PBMCs. V is TRBV7-9 and J is TRBJ1-1; D ambiguous. Written as DNA, the CDR3 is TGTGCCAGCAAACCTTCCACAATGAACACTGAAGCTTTCTTT. Translating gives CASKPSTMNTEAFF. Using reference TRBV7-9 and TRBJ1-1 for the parts outside the CDR3, the full variable domain is DTGVSQNPRHKITKRGQNVTFRCDPISEHNRLYWYRQTLGQGPEFLTYFQNEAQLEKSRLLSDRFSAERPKGSFSTLEIQRTEQGDSAMYLCASKPSTMNTEAFFGQGTRLTVV.